Each of the 20 T cell receptor beta chains below was sequenced from the same sample in a study of T cell responses to AZD1222 COVID-19 vaccine. Produced via immunoSEQ multiplex PCR; TCRdb's table is partial and in-frame only. This table holds about 120,000 clones, roughly 90% found once. The source material was peripheral blood, sampled 28 days after the second dose of the MenACWY control vaccine. Every receptor here comes from an adult who received the MenACWY meningococcal vaccine as a control.

The chain combines TRBV18 with TRBJ1-5, with D uncertain. CDR3 length: 13 residues. Trimming removed 3 bases at V and 0 bases at J, with 3 bases between. CDR1 is KGHSH and CDR2 is LQKENI in the germline V gene. The CDR3 sequence is CASSPSSNQPQHF. The CDR3 region has the DNA TGTGCCAGCTCACCCAGTAGCAATCAGCCCCAGCATTTT.

This clone appeared once. The rearrangement joins TRBV6-5 to TRBJ2-1; 8 bases match TRBD1. Germline assignment: CDR1 MNHEY and CDR2 SVGAGI. With V trimmed by 4 bases and J by 12 bases, 11 bases remained unmatched. The CDR3 runs to 14 residues. The CDR3, as DNA: TGTGCCAGCAGTTCCCGGACAGGGCTACGGGGGCAGTTCTTC. This translates into CASSSRTGLRGQFF.

This clone was observed a few times. The chain carries TRBV28 and TRBJ1-2, with D possibly matching TRBD1 (6 bases). The CDR3 has 14 residues. Trimming stripped 6 bases from V and 6 bases from J, with 17 bases between. CDR1 is MDHEN, CDR2 SYDVKM, per germline. The CDR3 sequence is CASRLRGQLDGYTF. The CDR3 nucleotides are TGTGCCAGCAGACTCCGGGGGCAACTAGATGGCTACACCTTC.

This sequence joins TRBV2 and TRBJ1-5, with a weak D call TRBD1 (6 bases). Trimming took 7 bases from V and 1 from J, leaving 17 bases between them. In germline, CDR1 is SNHLY, CDR2 FYNNEI. The CDR3 has 16 amino acids. CDR3 protein: CASTGRTRGSNQPQHF. The DNA of the CDR3 is TGTGCCAGCACCGGTCGGACGAGGGGGAGCAATCAGCCCCAGCATTTT.

The gene calls are TRBV10-3 and TRBJ1-5, with 9 positions matching TRBD1. The V and J ends lost 6 bases and 4 bases, in that order; junction bases with no gene match: 4. This CDR3 spans 14 amino acids. Germline V CDR1 and CDR2: ENHRY, SYGVKD. This CDR3 reads CAIRGDRENQPQHF. The CDR3 DNA reads TGTGCCATCAGAGGGGACAGGGAAAATCAGCCCCAGCATTTT.

The rearrangement links TRBV4-2 to TRBJ1-4, with D possibly being TRBD1 (5 bases). Germline V gives CDR1 LGHNA, CDR2 YNFKEQ. CDR3 length: 14 residues. With 1 base removed from V and 8 bases from J, the gap between germline ends came to 11 bases. CDR3 protein: CASSQGRDGEKLFF. The CDR3, as DNA: TGTGCCAGCAGCCAAGGAAGGGACGGGGAAAAACTGTTTTTT.

CDR3 sequence reads: CASSPLRGAGAVEQYF. The CDR3, as DNA: TGTGCCAGCAGCCCTCTTAGGGGAGCGGGAGCGGTCGAGCAGTACTTC. The rearrangement links TRBV7-2 to TRBJ2-7, with 8 bases matching TRBD2. Germline V gene lookup returns CDR1 SGHTA and CDR2 FQGNSA. The CDR3 has 16 amino acids. The trim removed 5 bases at V and 6 bases at J, leaving 15 bases unmatched.

The chain joins TRBV6-5 to TRBJ1-6; no firm D call. The V and J ends lost 2 bases and 4 bases respectively, with 6 bases between them. CDR1 is MNHEY, CDR2 SVGAGI, per germline. The CDR3 has 14 residues. DNA of the CDR3: TGTGCCAGCAGTTACCGGCGGTATAATTCACCCCTCCACTTT. This codes for CASSYRRYNSPLHF.

The chain carries TRBV4-1 and TRBJ2-7; 8 nucleotides align to TRBD1. The junction had 15 bases not matched to a gene; V was cut back by 1 base and J by 4 bases. Germline CDR1 reads MGHRA; CDR2 reads YSYEKL. This CDR3 is 18 amino acids long. As DNA, the CDR3 is TGCGCCAGCAGCCAAGGCCACGGCGGCTGGACAGGGAAATACGAGCAGTACTTC. It yields the protein CASSQGHGGWTGKYEQYF.

The chain links TRBV11-2 to TRBJ2-5; 16 bases align to TRBD2. Germline values: CDR1 SGHAT, CDR2 FQNNGV. The CDR3 totals 16 residues. Trimming took 5 bases from V and 5 from J; bases not matched to a gene: 5. CDR3 coding DNA: TGTGCCAGCAGCCCGGGACTAGCGGGAGGGGTTGAGACCCAGTACTTC. Amino acids: CASSPGLAGGVETQYF.

This rearrangement joins TRBV27 to TRBJ1-5, with D perhaps matching TRBD1 (6 bases). The CDR3 is made up of 15 amino acids. Looked up from germline, CDR1 is MNHEY and CDR2 is SMNVEV (reference sequence). Between the trimmed V and J ends, which lost 5 bases and 1 base, there was a span of 12 bases. CDR3 residues: CASSPRQGSNQPQHF. The CDR3 DNA is TGTGCCAGCAGTCCCCGGCAGGGGAGCAATCAGCCCCAGCATTTT.

The V and J genes are TRBV29-1 and TRBJ2-2, with 12 positions matching TRBD2. Germline V gene lookup returns CDR1 SQVTM and CDR2 ANQGSEA. This CDR3 has 13 residues. The trim removed 4 bases at V and 7 bases at J, leaving 1 base unmatched. The CDR3 nucleotides are TGCAGCGTTGTACTAGCGGGGGGCGGGGAGCTGTTTTTT. This translates into CSVVLAGGGELFF.

The V and J genes are TRBV24-1 and TRBJ2-3; tentatively, D is TRBD2 (6 bases). V was shortened by 8 bases and J by 2 bases, with 13 bases between the two germline ends. Per germline, CDR1 KGHDR and CDR2 SFDVKD. The CDR3 totals 14 residues. CDR3 amino acids: CATKPRDFTDTQYF. The DNA for the CDR3 is TGTGCCACCAAGCCCCGGGACTTCACAGATACGCAGTATTTT.

The chain links TRBV9 to TRBJ1-1, with D hard to call. The CDR3 totals 12 residues. The V gene's germline CDR1 is SGDLS and CDR2 YYNGEE. V lost 4 bases, J lost 4 bases, and 8 bases lay in between. CDR3 residues: CASSPSLTEAFF. The CDR3 DNA follows: TGTGCCAGCAGCCCTTCGCTCACTGAAGCTTTCTTT.

The CDR3 is CASSLYHGTANTGELFF. CDR3 coding DNA: TGTGCCAGCAGCTTATATCATGGGACAGCGAACACCGGGGAGCTGTTTTTT. The chain links TRBV7-9 to TRBJ2-2, with 7 bases identical to TRBD1. V lost 2 bases and J lost 0; bases outside the gene matches: 6. CDR3 size: 17 residues. Germline CDR1 is SEHNR and CDR2 is FQNEAQ (reference sequence). The full variable domain, in which reference TRBV7-9 and TRBJ2-2 provide the parts outside the CDR3, is DTGVSQNPRHKITKRGQNVTFRCDPISEHNRLYWYRQTLGQGPEFLTYFQNEAQLEKSRLLSDRFSAERPKGSFSTLEIQRTEQGDSAMYLCASSLYHGTANTGELFFGEGSRLTVL.

The chain recombines TRBV6-2 or TRBV6-3 with TRBJ1-5; 11 bases are shared with TRBD1. The germline V gene encodes CDR1 MNHEY and CDR2 SVGEGT. The CDR3 runs to 18 residues. The V segment lost 2 bases and the J segment 0 bases; nucleotides outside the gene matches: 6. The CDR3 DNA is TGTGCCAGCAGTTACCCCGGACAGGGGGCGAGTAGCAATCAGCCCCAGCATTTT. Translating it yields CASSYPGQGASSNQPQHF.

The CDR3 DNA follows: TGCGCCAGCAGCCAAGGGGGGAAGAACACTGAAGCTTTCTTT. Protein sequence: CASSQGGKNTEAFF. The V call is TRBV5-1, the J call TRBJ1-1, with D possibly being TRBD1 (6 bases). The V and J ends lost 4 bases and 1 base respectively, with 11 bases between them. CDR3 size: 14 residues. Germline-derived CDR1 and CDR2 are SGHRS and YFSETQ.

The rearrangement uses TRBV6-6 and TRBJ2-2; D gene uncertain. V was cut by 9 bases and J by 9 bases, with 11 bases left in between. CDR1 and CDR2 from the germline V gene are MNHNY and SVGAGI (reference sequence). The CDR3 covers 11 residues. The CDR3 bases are TGTGCCAGTGCAGTTACCTGGGAGCTGTTTTTT. Amino acid sequence: CASAVTWELFF.

V and J are TRBV7-9 and TRBJ2-1; D is possibly TRBD1 (6 bases). The ends were cut back, 5 bases at V and 4 bases at J, with 15 bases in the middle. This CDR3 is built from 15 residues. CDR1 and CDR2 (germline): SEHNR, FQNEAQ (reference sequence). CDR3 protein: CASSPRTVSYNEQFF. The CDR3, as DNA: TGTGCCAGCAGCCCCCGGACAGTTTCATACAATGAGCAGTTCTTC.

The V call is TRBV12-3 or TRBV12-4, the J call TRBJ2-7, with D hard to call. The V end lost 1 base, the J end lost 3 bases, and 1 base lay between the germline ends. The CDR3 is made up of 11 amino acids. DNA for the CDR3: TGTGCCAGCAGTTTAGGCTACGAGCAGTACTTC. Its protein is CASSLGYEQYF.